This section outlines one T cell receptor beta chain sequence together with its context. The antigen is not known. The data originate from a study of blood T cells in healthy people across ages. Study-wide results and limits: Naive CD4+ cell counts and diversity both ran higher in long-lived than in aged donors.

Primed by a sample-barcoded 5' primer and a J-beta primer mix, a second PCR proceeded for 7 to 11 cycles. One entry per CDR3 protein results from TCRdb running MiXCR on the 5' RACE reads. Here the sample spans some 1.5 million distinct CDR3 sequences, 28% being singletons. The length of the CDR3 is 14 residues. V shed 5 bases and J shed 6 bases, with 15 bases lying between them. Germline CDR1 and CDR2: MNHNS and SASEGT. The TCR sequence derives from a woman aged 25 to 39 in good health. The chain employs TRBV6-1 and TRBJ2-3; D remains unclear. Sequencing was performed on blood. The DNA for the CDR3 is TGTGCCAGCAGTCCACATCTCCGTTCGGATACGCAGTATTTT. Translating it yields CASSPHLRSDTQYF.